The T cell receptor beta chain described here comes from a study of Tregs in tolerant kidney transplant recipients. Study outcomes and limitations: Tolerant patients' donor-specific Tregs expanded beyond overall Tregs, suggesting antigen-driven growth.

The CDR3 runs to 16 residues. In germline, CDR1 is SGDLS, CDR2 YYNGEE. V lost 0 bases and J 0 bases, leaving 9 bases between the germline ends. Comments on this clone: What it binds is not known.

TCRdb keeps only in-frame clones here, not all; method: immunoSEQ multiplex PCR. The table has roughly 66,000 clones, 92% seen once. The source was CD8+ T cells from blood, collected before the transplant. This receptor was obtained from a human donor who received a combined kidney and bone marrow transplant. The V gene is TRBV9, the J gene TRBJ1-4; D might be TRBD1 (5 bases). The chain's CDR3 is CASSVGGGSTNEKLFF. In DNA, the CDR3 is TGTGCCAGCAGCGTAGGGGGGGGTTCAACTAATGAAAAACTGTTTTTT.